A single sample gave rise to the 10 T cell receptor beta chains below, sequenced in a study of cytomegalovirus exposure and HLA in healthy donors (dated by TCRdb to 2015 to 2018). The library was prepared using the immunoSEQ multiplex PCR assay. For the multiplex PCR, a mixture combining 60 forward primers for TCR Vbeta segments and 13 reverse primers for TCR Jbeta segments was used. TCRdb mirrors the immuneACCESS table, restricted to in-frame sequences. Some clones are absent from its copies; in checked studies, under half trace to an unresolved V gene, and the reason for the others is unknown. This sample comprises approximately 120,000 clones, about 80% of them detected only once. Jointly, the top ten make up approximately 10% of the sample. Material for sequencing was PBMCs. These receptors all come from a man younger than 40 in good health and CMV-seropositive.

The chain joins TRBV5-1 to TRBJ2-5; 11 bases are shared with TRBD2. Germline V gene sequence: CDR1 SGHRS, CDR2 YFSETQ. The CDR3 is 16 residues long. V shed 3 bases and J 4 bases; nucleotides not matched to a gene: 8. CDR3 residues: CASSWQVAGGRETQYF. The CDR3 coding sequence is TGCGCCAGCAGCTGGCAGGTAGCGGGGGGGCGAGAGACCCAGTACTTC.

The rearrangement joins TRBV10-3 to TRBJ2-2, with 10 nucleotides matching TRBD1. The CDR3 has 17 residues. The ends lost 6 bases at V and 3 bases at J; junction bases unmatched: 10. CDR1 ENHRY and CDR2 SYGVKD come from the germline V gene. The CDR3 protein is CAIRGDRDRGDTGELFF. Here the CDR3 DNA reads TGTGCCATCAGGGGAGACCGGGACAGGGGAGACACCGGGGAGCTGTTTTTT.

This chain joins TRBV2 and TRBJ1-5, with 7 bases aligning to TRBD1. V trimming: 7 bases; J trimming: 3 bases; junction bases outside the gene matches: 6. Germline assignment: CDR1 SNHLY and CDR2 FYNNEI. CDR3 length: 14 residues. The CDR3 loop is CASMLGTVNQPQHF. The CDR3 nucleotides read TGTGCCAGCATGCTCGGGACAGTCAATCAGCCCCAGCATTTT.

This clone was observed a few times. The V and J genes are TRBV5-1 and TRBJ2-2; 8 bases fit TRBD1. From germline, CDR1 is SGHRS and CDR2 YFSETQ. The CDR3 runs 17 residues. V lost 0 bases, J lost 4 bases, and 8 bases stayed unmatched. CDR3: CASSLVGPGQVTGELFF. In nucleotides, the CDR3 is TGCGCCAGCAGCTTGGTCGGTCCGGGACAGGTCACCGGGGAGCTGTTTTTT.

This rearrangement joins TRBV5-5 to TRBJ2-7; TRBD2 agrees at 7 bases. CDR3 length: 15 residues. Germline V gene lookup returns CDR1 SGHKS and CDR2 YYEKEE (reference sequence). The trim removed 0 bases at V and 0 bases at J, leaving 3 bases unmatched. The CDR3 DNA follows: TGTGCCAGCAGCTTGGGGGGAGGGGCCTCCTACGAGCAGTACTTC. This codes for CASSLGGGASYEQYF. The full variable domain, its missing parts supplied by reference TRBV5-5 and TRBJ2-7, is DAGVTQSPTHLIKTRGQQVTLRCSPISGHKSVSWYQQVLGQGPQFIFQYYEKEERGRGNFPDRFSARQFPNYSSELNVNALLLGDSALYLCASSLGGGASYEQYFGPGTRLTVT.

The V gene is TRBV18, the J gene TRBJ2-7; 9 bases match TRBD1. Germline V gene data show CDR1 as KGHSH and CDR2 as LQKENI. Trimming at V came to 4 bases and at J to 5 bases, leaving 3 bases not matched to a gene. The CDR3 length is 13 residues. The CDR3 sequence: CASSLRDRDEQYF. The CDR3 region has the DNA TGTGCCAGCTCACTCCGGGACAGGGACGAGCAGTACTTC.

A few counts support this clone. The genes are TRBV2 and TRBJ2-7, with D tentatively TRBD1 (5 bases). The V end lost 8 bases, the J end lost 2 bases, and 13 bases lay between the germline ends. CDR3 length: 13 amino acids. Germline CDR1 reads SNHLY; CDR2 reads FYNNEI. The CDR3 DNA follows: TGTGCCAGCGTCCGGCAGGGCACCTACGAGCAGTACTTC. Its protein is CASVRQGTYEQYF.

A few counts support this clone. This chain links TRBV7-2 with TRBJ2-3, with TRBD2 as a possible D gene (5 bases). The CDR3 length is 15 residues. Per the germline V gene, CDR1 is SGHTA and CDR2 is FQGNSA. Trimming took 0 bases from V and 6 from J, leaving 13 bases between them. As DNA, the CDR3 is TGTGCCAGCAGCTTAGCTAGCGAAGAGATGGATACGCAGTATTTT. Translating it yields CASSLASEEMDTQYF.

CDR3 residues: CASSSSTGGWGEQYF. The DNA for the CDR3 is TGTGCCAGCAGTTCCTCGACAGGGGGCTGGGGCGAGCAGTACTTC. V usage is TRBV6-5 and J usage is TRBJ2-7; TRBD1 matches at 10 bases. This CDR3 has 15 amino acids. The junction had 9 bases not matched to a gene; V was cut back by 4 bases and J by 6 bases. The V gene's germline CDR1 is MNHEY and CDR2 SVGAGI.

This clone was seen a handful of times. The chain uses TRBV5-1 and TRBJ1-1; TRBD1 matches 8 bases. V trimming: 3 bases; J trimming: 9 bases; junction bases outside the gene matches: 13. The CDR3 loop spans 15 amino acids. The germline gives CDR1 SGHRS, CDR2 YFSETQ. CDR3 sequence (DNA): TGCGCCAGCAGCTCGGTGACAGGGGACGCAGGTAAAGCTTTCTTT. It translates to CASSSVTGDAGKAFF.